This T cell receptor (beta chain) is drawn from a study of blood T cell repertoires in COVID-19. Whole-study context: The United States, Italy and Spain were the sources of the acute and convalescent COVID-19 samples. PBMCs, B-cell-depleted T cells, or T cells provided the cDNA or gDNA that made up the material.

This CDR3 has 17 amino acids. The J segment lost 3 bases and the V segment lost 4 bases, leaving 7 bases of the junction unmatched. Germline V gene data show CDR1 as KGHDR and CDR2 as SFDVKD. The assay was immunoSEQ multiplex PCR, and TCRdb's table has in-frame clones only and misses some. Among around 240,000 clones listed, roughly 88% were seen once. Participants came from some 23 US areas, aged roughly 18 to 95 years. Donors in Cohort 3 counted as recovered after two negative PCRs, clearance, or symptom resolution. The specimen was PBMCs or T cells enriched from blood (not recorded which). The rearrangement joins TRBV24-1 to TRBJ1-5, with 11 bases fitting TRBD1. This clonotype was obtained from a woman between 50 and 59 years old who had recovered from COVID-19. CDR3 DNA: TGTGCCACCAGTGACCCCCTGGACAGGGGGCACAATCAGCCCCAGCATTTT. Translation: CATSDPLDRGHNQPQHF.